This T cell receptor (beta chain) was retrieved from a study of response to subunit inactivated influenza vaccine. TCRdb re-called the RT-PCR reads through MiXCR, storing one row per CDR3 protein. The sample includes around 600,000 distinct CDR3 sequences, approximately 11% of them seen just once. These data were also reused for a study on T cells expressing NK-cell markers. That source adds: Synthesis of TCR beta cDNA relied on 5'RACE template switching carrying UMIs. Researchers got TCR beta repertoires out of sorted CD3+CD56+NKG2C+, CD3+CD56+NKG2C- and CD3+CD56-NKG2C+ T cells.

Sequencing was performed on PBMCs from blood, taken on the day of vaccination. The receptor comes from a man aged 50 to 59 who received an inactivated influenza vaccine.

The CDR3 coding sequence is TGTGCCAGCAGCAAAGCGCTTTCCCGAGTAGGACAGGGGAAAGACTTC. Translated: CASSKALSRVGQGKDF. The chain employs TRBV21-1 and TRBJ2-7; the listed D gene, TRBD1, was not tested against the DNA. TRBV21-1 is classified as a pseudogene. This CDR3 is 16 amino acids long.